This TCR beta chain is drawn from a study of control samples from healthy donors and cancer patients (TCRdb year 2020). Spanning cysteine to phenylalanine, the CDR3 consists of 13 amino acids. Only the CDR3 portion is preserved as DNA: 39 bases, with reading frame beginning at the first base. This clone has more than one count but fewer than ten. Its antigen is still unknown. No qualities accompany the bases; no much larger clone lies one base away. Libraries were built with the immunoSEQ multiplex PCR assay. TCRdb took over this immuneACCESS table, retaining in-frame rearrangements with V and J assigned. Such tables are incomplete; in checked studies, under half of the missing clones stem from an unresolved V gene, and the remainder is unexplained. Across this sample there are some 120,000 clones, with around 90% seen only once. The top ten clonotypes cover about 8.7% of the sample.

The material sequenced was blood. The chain is made from TRBV1 and TRBJ1-4; TRBD1 reflects the table's D call only, with no check against the DNA. TRBV1 is given as a pseudogene. This receptor was identified in a middle-aged man in good health. The CDR3 reads as follows: CTSSDRVGEKLFF. The DNA is as follows: TGCACCAGCAGCGACAGGGTGGGTGAAAAACTGTTTTTT.